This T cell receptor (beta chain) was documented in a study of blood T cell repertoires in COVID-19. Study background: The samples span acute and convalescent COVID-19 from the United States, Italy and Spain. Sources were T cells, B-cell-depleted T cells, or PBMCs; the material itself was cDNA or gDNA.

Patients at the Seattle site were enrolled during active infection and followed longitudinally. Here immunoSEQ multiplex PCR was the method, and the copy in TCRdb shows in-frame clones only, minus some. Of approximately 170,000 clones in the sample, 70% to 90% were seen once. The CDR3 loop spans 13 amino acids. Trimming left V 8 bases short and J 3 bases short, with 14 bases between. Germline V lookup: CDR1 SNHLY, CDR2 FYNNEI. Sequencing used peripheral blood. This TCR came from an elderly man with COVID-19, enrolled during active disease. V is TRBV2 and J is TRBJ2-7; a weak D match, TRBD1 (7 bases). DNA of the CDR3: TGTGCCAGCGACAGACAGGGACTCTACGAGCAGTACTTC. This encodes CASDRQGLYEQYF.